This TCR beta chain was identified during a study of T cell changes during pregnancy in multiple sclerosis. Using immunoSEQ multiplex PCR, the repertoire was profiled, and TCRdb retains in-frame clones only, with some absent. The sample records more than 40,000 clones, approximately 91% being singletons. The CDR3 spans 14 residues. The trim removed 10 bases at V and 0 bases at J, leaving 6 bases unmatched. Per the germline V gene, CDR1 is ENHRY and CDR2 is SYGVKD. The material sequenced was CD8+ T cells from peripheral blood mononuclear cells, taken in the third trimester of pregnancy. The chain couples TRBV10-3 to TRBJ2-1, with 7 bases aligning to TRBD2. The receptor was isolated from a female donor with multiple sclerosis, enrolled in a pregnancy study. The CDR3 nucleotides are TGTGCCACTTTCAGCGGGGACTCCTACAATGAGCAGTTCTTC. Translated: CATFSGDSYNEQFF.